This T cell receptor beta chain came from a study of vaccination and CD4 T cells after COVID-19. Overall study: Overlapping SARS-CoV-2, HCoV-NL63, HCoV-OC43 and HCoV-229E spike peptides were used to stimulate cells.

This clonotype was observed once. The antigen is not known. Study-wide points: Convalescent patients gained a median approximately 90% of their reactive clones only post-vaccination.

Researchers used the Oncomine TCR Beta short-read assay to sequence DNA from cultured CD4+ T cells. TCRdb analysed the PCR reads with MiXCR anew, one entry per CDR3 protein. Counted here are about 14,000 distinct CDR3 sequences, roughly 73% occurring once; the ten biggest clones make up approximately 11%. Specified treatment: roughly 11-day PBMC culture with coronavirus spike peptide pools or control peptides (ViraFEST assay). CDR1 is LGHNT and CDR2 is FRNRAP in the germline V gene. V lost 1 base and J lost 7, with 7 bases in between. The CDR3 totals 12 residues. J is TRBJ1-2 and V is TRBV12-5, with D possibly being TRBD1 (5 bases). The receptor comes from a human donor who had recovered from COVID-19. The sample comprised CD4+ T cells from blood, cultured in vitro. The CDR3 is CASGLGQGGYTF. In DNA form, the CDR3 reads TGTGCTAGTGGTTTGGGTCAGGGTGGCTACACCTTC.